A selection of T cell receptor beta chains follows, all from one sample in a study of immune cell composition in non-small cell lung cancer. Sequenced by immunoSEQ multiplex PCR; TCRdb stores in-frame clones only, minus some. The table shows under 3,500 clones, with 65% to 80% occurring only once. The sequencing input was lung tumor tissue. These receptors were collected from a human donor with non-small cell lung cancer. Both conserved end residues are part of each CDR3. The D gene is left open where the match is weak. Clone sizes are given selectively: once, few, many, or a class where the clone is expanded.

clone size,V gene,CDR3 length,D gene,J gene,CDR3 protein,CDR3 DNA
NA,TRBV30,14,NA,TRBJ2-3,CAGKRGADTDTQYF,TGTGCCGGGAAGCGCGGGGCCGACACAGATACGCAGTATTTT
NA,TRBV5-6,16,TRBD2,TRBJ2-5,CASSLTSGGLQETQYF,TGTGCCAGCAGCTTGACTAGCGGGGGGCTACAAGAGACCCAGTACTTC
NA,TRBV7-8,14,NA,TRBJ2-7,CASSSDFLSYEQYF,TGTGCCAGCAGCTCGGACTTTCTATCATACGAGCAGTACTTC
NA,TRBV28,11,TRBD1,TRBJ2-7,CASQGASEQYF,TGTGCCAGCCAGGGGGCGTCCGAGCAGTACTTC
few,TRBV2,11,NA,TRBJ1-2,CASGDSYGYTF,TGTGCCAGCGGGGACTCCTATGGCTACACCTTC
few,TRBV6-5,14,TRBD1,TRBJ1-6,CASSLGQGSSPLHF,TGTGCCAGCAGTTTAGGACAGGGCAGTTCACCCCTCCACTTT
few,TRBV7-2,18,TRBD1,TRBJ2-2,CASSLNRKDRGRAGELFF,TGTGCCAGCAGCCTGAACCGAAAGGACAGGGGGCGGGCCGGGGAGCTGTTTTTT
few,TRBV19,16,TRBD1,TRBJ1-2,CASSIDVTGGYYGYTF,TGTGCCAGTAGTATAGACGTCACAGGGGGCTATTATGGCTACACCTTC
few,TRBV6-1,14,NA,TRBJ2-1,CASSRGRENNEQFF,TGTGCCAGCAGTCGAGGCAGGGAAAACAATGAGCAGTTCTTC
NA,TRBV11-2,15,NA,TRBJ1-3,CASSLAPGLGNTIYF,TGTGCCAGCAGCTTAGCTCCAGGGTTAGGAAACACCATATATTTT
NA,TRBV19,15,TRBD2,TRBJ2-5,CASTVTSGGRETQYF,TGTGCCAGTACCGTAACTAGCGGGGGGCGAGAGACCCAGTACTTC
NA,TRBV4-1,15,NA,TRBJ1-2,CASSPLGAGDDGYTF,TGCGCCAGCAGCCCCTTGGGGGCAGGGGACGATGGCTACACCTTC
few,TRBV4-2,15,NA,TRBJ1-1,CASSQDWEGNTEAFF,TGTGCCAGCAGCCAAGATTGGGAGGGGAACACTGAAGCTTTCTTT
NA,TRBV5-1,18,NA,TRBJ1-5,CASRSRREGGYSNQPQHF,TGCGCCAGCAGGTCGCGCAGGGAGGGGGGGTATAGCAATCAGCCCCAGCATTTT
NA,TRBV4-2,14,NA,TRBJ1-4,CASSLTVWNEKLFF,TGTGCCAGCAGCCTGACAGTCTGGAATGAAAAACTGTTTTTT
NA,TRBV5-1,15,NA,TRBJ2-5,CASSLGVEGVQTQYF,TGCGCCAGCAGCTTGGGAGTCGAGGGAGTGCAGACCCAGTACTTC
NA,TRBV7-3,15,NA,TRBJ1-3,CASSLTGITGNTIYF,TGTGCCAGCAGCCTCACAGGGATCACTGGAAACACCATATATTTT
NA,TRBV28,13,NA,TRBJ1-5,CASSLRVGQPQHF,TGTGCCAGCAGTCTCAGGGTTGGGCAGCCCCAGCATTTT
NA,TRBV5-1,18,TRBD2,TRBJ2-3,CASSSSGLAGATTDTQYF,TGCGCCAGCAGCTCCTCCGGACTAGCGGGGGCCACCACAGATACGCAGTATTTT
large,TRBV7-8,14,NA,TRBJ1-1,CASSSQTANTEAFF,TGTGCCAGCAGCTCCCAGACAGCAAACACTGAAGCTTTCTTT
NA,TRBV11-2,18,TRBD1,TRBJ2-2,CASSFGEWTGGYTGELFF,TGTGCCAGCAGCTTTGGGGAATGGACAGGGGGCTACACCGGGGAGCTGTTTTTT
NA,TRBV11-2,15,TRBD2,TRBJ2-5,CASSARTSVEETQYF,TGTGCCAGCAGCGCCCGGACTAGCGTCGAAGAGACCCAGTACTTC
NA,TRBV5-1,13,NA,TRBJ1-2,CASSLSGDERCSF,TGCGCCAGCAGCTTGTCAGGGGACGAACGATGCTCCTTC
NA,TRBV18,15,NA,TRBJ1-1,CASSQLQSLNTEAFF,TGTGCCAGCTCACAATTACAGAGCTTGAACACTGAAGCTTTCTTT
NA,TRBV5-1,16,TRBD2,TRBJ2-1,CASSFLYGGGGNEQFF,TGCGCCAGCAGCTTCCTCTATGGGGGGGGAGGCAATGAGCAGTTCTTC
NA,TRBV7-6,16,NA,TRBJ2-7,CASSSLLGQSPYEQYF,TGTGCCAGCAGCTCCCTCTTAGGACAGTCCCCCTACGAGCAGTACTTC
NA,TRBV7-2,18,TRBD2,TRBJ2-7,CASSLGPLAGGLEGEQYF,TGTGCCAGCAGCTTGGGGCCCCTAGCGGGGGGGCTCGAGGGGGAGCAGTACTTC
NA,TRBV7-2,15,NA,TRBJ1-2,CASSPVRDAGLGYTF,TGTGCCAGCAGCCCAGTGCGGGATGCGGGGCTTGGCTACACCTTC
NA,TRBV7-2,13,NA,TRBJ1-5,CASSGQLNQPQHF,TGTGCCAGCAGCGGACAGCTCAATCAGCCCCAGCATTTT
NA,TRBV4-1,19,NA,TRBJ1-6,CASSQTPGQGSSYNSPLHF,TGCGCCAGCAGCCAAACCCCGGGTCAGGGCAGCTCCTATAATTCACCCCTCCACTTT
NA,TRBV10-3,16,NA,TRBJ2-7,CAISEFSTQRLGGQYF,TGTGCCATCAGTGAGTTCTCTACACAGAGACTAGGCGGACAGTACTTC
NA,TRBV5-1,14,TRBD1,TRBJ2-5,CASSSWTGEETQYF,TGCGCCAGCAGCTCCTGGACAGGGGAAGAGACCCAGTACTTC
once,TRBV5-1,14,NA,TRBJ1-1,CASKRDDFNTEAFF,TGCGCCAGCAAAAGAGACGACTTTAACACTGAAGCTTTCTTT
NA,TRBV5-1,15,NA,TRBJ2-2,CASSLGLDSSGELFF,TGCGCCAGCAGCTTGGGACTAGATAGTTCCGGGGAGCTGTTTTTT
once,TRBV5-1,15,TRBD1,TRBJ1-6,CASSLSGGEGSPLHF,TGCGCCAGCAGCTTATCAGGGGGCGAAGGTTCACCCCTCCACTTT